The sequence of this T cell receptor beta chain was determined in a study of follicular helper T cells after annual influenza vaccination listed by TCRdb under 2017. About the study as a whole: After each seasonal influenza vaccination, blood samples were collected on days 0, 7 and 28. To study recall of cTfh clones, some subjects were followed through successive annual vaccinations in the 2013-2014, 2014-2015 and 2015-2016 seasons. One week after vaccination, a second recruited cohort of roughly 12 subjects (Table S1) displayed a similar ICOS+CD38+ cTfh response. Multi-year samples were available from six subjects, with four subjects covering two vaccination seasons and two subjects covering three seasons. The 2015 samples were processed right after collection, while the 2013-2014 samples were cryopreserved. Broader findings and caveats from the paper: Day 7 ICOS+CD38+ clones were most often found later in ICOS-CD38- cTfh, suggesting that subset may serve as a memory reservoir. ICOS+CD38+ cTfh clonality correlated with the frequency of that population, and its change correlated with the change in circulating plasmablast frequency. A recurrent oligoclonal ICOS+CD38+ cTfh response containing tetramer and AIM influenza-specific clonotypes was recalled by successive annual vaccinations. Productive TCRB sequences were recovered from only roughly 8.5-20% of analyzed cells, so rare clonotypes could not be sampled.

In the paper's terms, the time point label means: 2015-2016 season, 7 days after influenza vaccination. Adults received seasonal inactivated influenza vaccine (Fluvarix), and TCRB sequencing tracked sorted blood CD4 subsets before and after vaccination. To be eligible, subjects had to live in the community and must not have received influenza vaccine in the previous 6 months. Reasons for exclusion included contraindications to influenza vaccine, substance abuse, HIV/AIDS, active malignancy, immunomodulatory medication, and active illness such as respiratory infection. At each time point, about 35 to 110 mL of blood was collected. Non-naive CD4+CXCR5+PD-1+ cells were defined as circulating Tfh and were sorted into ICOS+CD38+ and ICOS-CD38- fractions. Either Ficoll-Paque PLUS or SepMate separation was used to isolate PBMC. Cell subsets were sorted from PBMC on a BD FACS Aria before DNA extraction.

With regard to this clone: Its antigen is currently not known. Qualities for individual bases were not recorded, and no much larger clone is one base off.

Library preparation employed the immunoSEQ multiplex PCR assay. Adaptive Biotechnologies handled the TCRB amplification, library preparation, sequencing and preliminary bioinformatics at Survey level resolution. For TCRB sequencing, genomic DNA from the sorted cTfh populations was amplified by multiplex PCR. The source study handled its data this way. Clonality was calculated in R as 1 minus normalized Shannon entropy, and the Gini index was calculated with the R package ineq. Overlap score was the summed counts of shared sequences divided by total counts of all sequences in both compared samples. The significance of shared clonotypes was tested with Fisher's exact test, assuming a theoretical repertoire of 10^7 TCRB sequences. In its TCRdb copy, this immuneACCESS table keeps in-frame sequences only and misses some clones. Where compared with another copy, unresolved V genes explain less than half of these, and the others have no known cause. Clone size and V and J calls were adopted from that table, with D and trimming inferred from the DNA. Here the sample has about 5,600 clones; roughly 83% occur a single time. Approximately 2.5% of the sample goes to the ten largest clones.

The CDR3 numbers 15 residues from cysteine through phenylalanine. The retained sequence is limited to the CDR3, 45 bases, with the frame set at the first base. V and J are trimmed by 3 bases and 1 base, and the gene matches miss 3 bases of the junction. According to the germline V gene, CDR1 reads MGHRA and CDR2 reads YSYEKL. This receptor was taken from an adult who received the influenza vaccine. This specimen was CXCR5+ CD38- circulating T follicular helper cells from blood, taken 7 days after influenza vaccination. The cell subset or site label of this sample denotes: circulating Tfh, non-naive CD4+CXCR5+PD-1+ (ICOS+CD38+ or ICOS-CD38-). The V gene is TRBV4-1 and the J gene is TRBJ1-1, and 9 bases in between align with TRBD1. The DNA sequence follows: TGCGCCAGCAGCCAGGGACAGGGACCGAACACTGAAGCTTTCTTT. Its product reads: CASSQGQGPNTEAFF.